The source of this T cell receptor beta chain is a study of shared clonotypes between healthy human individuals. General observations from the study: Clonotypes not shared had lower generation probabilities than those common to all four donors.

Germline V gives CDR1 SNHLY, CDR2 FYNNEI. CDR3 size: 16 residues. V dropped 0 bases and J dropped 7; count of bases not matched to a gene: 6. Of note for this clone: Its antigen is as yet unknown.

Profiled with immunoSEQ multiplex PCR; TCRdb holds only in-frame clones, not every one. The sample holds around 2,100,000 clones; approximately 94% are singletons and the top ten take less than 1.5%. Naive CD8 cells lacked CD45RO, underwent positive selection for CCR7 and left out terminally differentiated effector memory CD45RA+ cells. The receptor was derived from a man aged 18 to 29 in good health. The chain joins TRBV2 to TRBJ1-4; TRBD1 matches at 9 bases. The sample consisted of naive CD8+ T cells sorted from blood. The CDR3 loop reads CASSEAFPGQGEKLFF. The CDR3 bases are TGTGCCAGCAGTGAAGCGTTTCCGGGACAGGGTGAAAAACTGTTTTTT.